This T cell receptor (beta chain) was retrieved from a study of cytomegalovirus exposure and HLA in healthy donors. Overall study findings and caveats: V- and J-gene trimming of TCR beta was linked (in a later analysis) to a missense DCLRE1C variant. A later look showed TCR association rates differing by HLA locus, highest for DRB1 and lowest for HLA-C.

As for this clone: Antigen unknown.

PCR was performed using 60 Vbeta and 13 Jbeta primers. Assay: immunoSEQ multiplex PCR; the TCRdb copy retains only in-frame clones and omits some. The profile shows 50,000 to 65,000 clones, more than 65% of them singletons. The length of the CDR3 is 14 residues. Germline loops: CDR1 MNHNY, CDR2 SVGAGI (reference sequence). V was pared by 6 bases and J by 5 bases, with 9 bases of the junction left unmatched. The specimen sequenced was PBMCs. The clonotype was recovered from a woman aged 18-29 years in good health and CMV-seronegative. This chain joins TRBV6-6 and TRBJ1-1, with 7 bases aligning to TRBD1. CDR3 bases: TGTGCCAGCAGCTCTCCGACAGGGATGACTGAAGCTTTCTTT. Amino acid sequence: CASSSPTGMTEAFF.